This T cell receptor (beta chain) comes out of a study of CD8+ T cells in alopecia areata. Investigators isolated RNA and reverse transcribed it into cDNA to act as the sequencing template. Method: immunoSEQ multiplex PCR; TCRdb's copy keeps in-frame clones and lacks some. Here the sample spans about 130,000 clones, over 50% being singletons. J gave up 1 base and V 6 bases, and 6 bases lay outside the gene matches. In germline, CDR1 is MDHEN, CDR2 SYDVKM. This CDR3 has 16 amino acids. Alopecia areata patients had lesional scalp punch biopsies and peripheral blood taken from them. This clonotype was obtained from a human donor with alopecia areata. The chain carries TRBV28 and TRBJ2-3; 11 bases map to TRBD2. The material sequenced was CD4+ T cells sorted from blood, taken at week 0. The CDR3 region is CASSPASGGRTDTQYF. The DNA of the CDR3 is TGTGCCAGCAGCCCAGCTAGCGGGGGGCGCACAGATACGCAGTATTTT.